This T cell receptor beta chain was retrieved from a study of T cell responses to AZD1222 COVID-19 vaccine. Overall study results and limits: The reported proportion of spike-specific TCRs targeting unmutated variant regions was nearly half.

Pooling was applied to second doses at about 4 or about 12 weeks. TCRdb's copy holds only in-frame clones and misses some; the assay was immunoSEQ multiplex PCR. Of 90,000 to 150,000 clones listed, 88% are singletons. This clone was seen a few times. The antigen is undetermined. Germline V lookup: CDR1 LNHDA, CDR2 SQIVND (reference sequence). Between the trimmed V and J ends, which lost 4 bases and 11 bases, there was a span of 30 bases. The CDR3 length is 18 residues. Specimen: peripheral blood, collected 28 days after the second AZD1222 dose. V gene TRBV19 combines with J gene TRBJ1-5; no definite D call. This clonotype was obtained from an adult who received the AZD1222 COVID-19 vaccine. This CDR3 is CASSKPSVGSPSPLSQHF. For the CDR3, the DNA is TGTGCCAGTAGTAAACCCTCGGTTGGGTCGCCGAGTCCACTGTCCCAGCATTTT. Based on the CDR3 plus reference TRBV19 and TRBJ1-5, the full variable domain is DGGITQSPKYLFRKEGQNVTLSCEQNLNHDAMYWYRQDPGQGLRLIYYSQIVNDFQKGDIAEGYSVSREKKESFPLTVTSAQKNPTAFYLCASSKPSVGSPSPLSQHFGDGTRLSIL.